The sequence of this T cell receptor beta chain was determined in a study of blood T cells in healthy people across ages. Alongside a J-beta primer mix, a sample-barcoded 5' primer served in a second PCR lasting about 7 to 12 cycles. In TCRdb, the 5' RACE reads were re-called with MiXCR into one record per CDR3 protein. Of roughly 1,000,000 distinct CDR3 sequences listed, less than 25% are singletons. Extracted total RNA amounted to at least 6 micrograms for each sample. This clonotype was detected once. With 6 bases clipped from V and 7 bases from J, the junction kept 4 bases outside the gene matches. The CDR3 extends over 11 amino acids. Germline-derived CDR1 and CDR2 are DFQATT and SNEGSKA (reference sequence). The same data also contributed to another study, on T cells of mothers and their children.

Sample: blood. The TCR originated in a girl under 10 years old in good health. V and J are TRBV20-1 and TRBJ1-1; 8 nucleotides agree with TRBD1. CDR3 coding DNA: TGCAGTGCCGGACAGGGAGTTGAAGCTTTCTTT. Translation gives CSAGQGVEAFF.